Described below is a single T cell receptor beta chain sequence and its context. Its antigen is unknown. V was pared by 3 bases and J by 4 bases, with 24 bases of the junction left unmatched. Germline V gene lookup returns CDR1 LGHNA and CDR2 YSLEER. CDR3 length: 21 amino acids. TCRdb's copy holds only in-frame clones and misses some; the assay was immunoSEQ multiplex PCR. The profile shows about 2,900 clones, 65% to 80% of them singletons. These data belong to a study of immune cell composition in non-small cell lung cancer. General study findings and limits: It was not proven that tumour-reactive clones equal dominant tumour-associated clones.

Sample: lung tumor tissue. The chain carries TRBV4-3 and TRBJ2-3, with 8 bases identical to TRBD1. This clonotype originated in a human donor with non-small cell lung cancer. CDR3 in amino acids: CASSHRGRQGSYRPGPDTQYF. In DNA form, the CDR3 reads TGCGCCAGCAGCCACAGGGGGCGCCAGGGTTCTTACAGGCCAGGACCAGATACGCAGTATTTT.